Listed here are 8 T cell receptor beta chains from one sample, sequenced in a study of OX40 agonist ivuxolimab in advanced cancers. Clones were read by immunoSEQ multiplex PCR, and TCRdb kept only the in-frame ones, dropping some. The table lists 30,000 to 40,000 clones, about four fifths of them singletons. Source: CD4+ or CD8+ T cells sorted from blood, taken in a trial of the OX40 agonist ivuxolimab. The receptors come from an adult with an advanced solid tumor such as melanoma, head and neck, liver or kidney cancer.

The V call is TRBV28, the J call TRBJ2-7; TRBD1 is a possible D gene (6 bases). The germline V gene has CDR1 MDHEN and CDR2 SYDVKM. The CDR3 runs 14 residues. With 7 bases removed from V and 2 bases from J, the gap between germline ends came to 15 bases. The CDR3 protein is CASIRRGTPYEQYF. In nucleotides, the CDR3 is TGTGCCAGCATCCGGAGAGGGACACCCTACGAGCAGTACTTC.

This sequence joins TRBV28 and TRBJ1-1; the D gene is possibly TRBD1 (6 bases). With 3 bases removed from V and 2 bases from J, the gap between germline ends came to 16 bases. Germline assignment: CDR1 MDHEN and CDR2 SYDVKM. The CDR3 has 16 amino acids. CDR3 DNA: TGTGCCAGCAGTTTTTCCTCGGCCGGGACAAACACTGAAGCTTTCTTT. It is translated as CASSFSSAGTNTEAFF.

The V call is TRBV2, the J call TRBJ2-4; the match to TRBD1 covers 8 bases. V lost 7 bases, J lost 6 bases, and 26 bases stayed unmatched. The V gene's germline CDR1 is SNHLY and CDR2 FYNNEI. The CDR3 spans 20 residues. The CDR3 DNA sequence: TGTGCCAGCATGGGGACAGGAGCGAAAACTGGACCTAGCCAAGGAAACATTCAGTACTTC. It specifies CASMGTGAKTGPSQGNIQYF.

This clone was seen a few times. The J gene is TRBJ1-2, the V gene TRBV7-6, with 8 bases lining up with TRBD1. Germline lookup yields CDR1 SGHVS and CDR2 FNYEAQ. The CDR3 has 13 amino acids. Losses at the gene ends were 5 bases for V and 8 bases for J; bases not matched to a gene: 7. The CDR3 protein is CASSPDRGGGYTF. The CDR3 nucleotides are TGTGCCAGCAGCCCCGACAGGGGAGGAGGCTACACCTTC.

This clone was detected once. This chain connects TRBV29-1 to TRBJ2-7, with D possibly TRBD1 on 6 matching bases. From germline, CDR1 is SQVTM and CDR2 ANQGSEA. The CDR3 runs to 13 residues. V lost 7 bases and J lost 7, with 20 bases in between. CDR3 coding DNA: TGCAGCGCCGCAGAGGTAAGAGGGGGAGAGCAGTACTTC. It translates to CSAAEVRGGEQYF.

This clone was detected only once. The CDR3 DNA reads as TGTGCCAGCAGCTTAGGTGACGGCTACGAGCAGTACTTC. The encoded protein is CASSLGDGYEQYF. The chain links TRBV7-6 to TRBJ2-7; no reliable D call. Germline CDR1 is SGHVS and CDR2 is FNYEAQ. This CDR3 comprises 13 residues. V was pared by 1 base and J by 3 bases, with 7 bases between.

This clone came up once. The J gene is TRBJ2-7, the V gene TRBV11-3, with TRBD2 matching over 11 bases. The trim removed 2 bases at V and 3 bases at J, leaving 15 bases unmatched. The CDR3 spans 19 residues. Germline CDR1 is SGHNT and CDR2 is YENEEA. The CDR3 DNA sequence: TGTGCCAGCAGCTTATTCCGAATGCCCAAGGGACTAGCGGACTACGAGCAGTACTTC. It yields the protein CASSLFRMPKGLADYEQYF.

This clone was detected once. The V gene is TRBV7-7, the J gene TRBJ1-5; D is possibly TRBD1 (6 bases). Germline V lookup: CDR1 SSHAT, CDR2 FNYEAQ (reference sequence). The CDR3 consists of 13 residues. V lost 4 bases and J lost 4, with 8 bases in between. The CDR3 DNA is TGTGCCAGCAGCTCAGGGGCAAATCAGCCCCAGCATTTT. Encoded protein: CASSSGANQPQHF. Variable domain in full (rest from reference TRBV7-7 and TRBJ1-5): GAGVSQSPRYKVTKRGQDVTLRCDPISSHATLYWYQQALGQGPEFLTYFNYEAQPDKSGLPSDRFSAERPEGSISTLTIQRTEQRDSAMYRCASSSGANQPQHFGDGTRLSIL.